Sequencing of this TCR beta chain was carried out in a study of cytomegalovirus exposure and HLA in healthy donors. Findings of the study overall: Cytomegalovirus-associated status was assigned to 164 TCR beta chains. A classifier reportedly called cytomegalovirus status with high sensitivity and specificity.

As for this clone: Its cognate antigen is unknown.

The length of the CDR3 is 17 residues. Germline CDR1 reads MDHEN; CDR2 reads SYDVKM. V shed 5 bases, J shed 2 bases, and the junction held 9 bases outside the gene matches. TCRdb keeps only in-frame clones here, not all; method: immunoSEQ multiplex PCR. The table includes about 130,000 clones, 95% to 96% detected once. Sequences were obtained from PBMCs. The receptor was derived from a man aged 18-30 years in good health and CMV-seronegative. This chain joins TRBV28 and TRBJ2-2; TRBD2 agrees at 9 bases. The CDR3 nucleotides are TGTGCCAGCAGTCCCCCGGGGCTAGCGGGAAACACCGGGGAGCTGTTTTTT. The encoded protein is CASSPPGLAGNTGELFF.